This T cell receptor (beta chain) was sequenced for a study of T cells in Graves' hyperthyroidism and ophthalmopathy. Researchers took RNA transcripts and amplified the TCR beta CDR3 regions from them. TCR CDR3 regions were first amplified by RT-PCR with HTBI primers. TCRdb independently ran MiXCR on the multiplex PCR reads; one entry per CDR3 protein. The top ten hold under 15% of the sample, which has 410,000 or so distinct CDR3 sequences, under 15% seen once. This clonotype was detected only a few times. No antigen is known for it. Points from the study as a whole: Appearing also in blood were most of the thyroid clonotypes expanded above 0.001. The model's output predicted ophthalmopathy at a median of around 6.9 months prior to onset.

Patients with ophthalmopathy all had a Clinical Activity Score of at least 3, a NOSPECS grade of at least 4 and duration under 3 months. Investigators excluded patients with uncontrolled infection, other autoimmune disease, pregnancy or lactation. Trimming pared 5 bases from V and 6 bases from J, leaving 15 bases between. The CDR3 extends over 14 amino acids. The germline V gene has CDR1 SGHTA and CDR2 FQGTGA. The chain couples TRBV7-3 to TRBJ2-3; D might be TRBD2 (6 bases). The specimen was blood. The receptor was derived from a man younger than 35 with Graves' ophthalmopathy. CDR3 sequence: CASSHGTGGDTQYF. DNA for the CDR3: TGTGCCAGCAGCCATGGGACTGGTGGGGATACGCAGTATTTT.